What follows are 5 T cell receptor beta chains derived from one specimen sequenced in a study of TIL therapy for anti-PD-1-resistant metastatic lung cancer (dated by TCRdb to the early 2020s). In the paper's terms, the time point label means: pre-treatment sample, taken before nivolumab and TIL therapy. The baseline tumor samples were excised metastases, mostly pleural nodules or supraclavicular lymph nodes, taken from the same resection that was used to grow TIL. The immunoSEQ v3 hsTCRB kit was used to amplify TCR beta CDR3 regions from genomic DNA through bias-controlled multiplex PCR. This immuneACCESS table, as held by TCRdb, lists in-frame sequences with V and J called but not all clones. Of the missing ones, under half trace to an unresolved V gene in checked studies; the others have no known cause. Across this sample there are 45,000 to 60,000 clones, with 60% to 85% seen only once. The ten largest clonotypes hold 5.6% of the sample.

The sequences come from tumor tissue, collected at baseline. The source is a person aged 30 to 80 with non-small cell lung cancer.

The chain is built from TRBV11-2 and TRBJ2-2; possibly TRBD2 for D (6 bases). The V gene's germline CDR1 is SGHAT and CDR2 FQNNGV. The CDR3 has 16 residues. Deletions cut 5 bases from V and 6 bases from J, with 19 bases between. CDR3 in amino acids: CASSASGLSGAGELFF. The DNA for the CDR3 is TGTGCCAGCAGCGCATCAGGCCTTTCGGGGGCCGGGGAGCTGTTTTTT. The entire variable domain, with the rest obtained from reference TRBV11-2 and TRBJ2-2, is as follows: EAGVAQSPRYKIIEKRQSVAFWCNPISGHATLYWYQQILGQGPKLLIQFQNNGVVDDSQLPKDRFSAERLKGVDSTLKIQPAKLEDSAVYLCASSASGLSGAGELFFGEGSRLTVL.

The rearrangement joins TRBV7-9 to TRBJ2-6; D might be TRBD1 (6 bases). Germline loops: CDR1 SEHNR, CDR2 FQNEAQ (reference sequence). The V end was cut by 6 bases, the J end by 4 bases, with 16 bases between. This CDR3 comprises 16 residues. This CDR3 reads CASSLDRRLGANVLTF. The CDR3 nucleotides read TGTGCCAGCAGTTTGGACAGACGTCTGGGGGCCAACGTCCTGACTTTC.

The rearrangement joins TRBV5-1 to TRBJ2-3, with TRBD2 matching over 11 bases. The CDR3 consists of 15 residues. CDR1 SGHRS and CDR2 YFSETQ come from the germline V gene. The J segment lost 5 bases and the V segment lost 1 base, leaving 3 bases of the junction unmatched. The DNA of the CDR3 is TGCGCCAGCAGCTTGACTAGCGGGAGCCTAGATACGCAGTATTTT. Its protein is CASSLTSGSLDTQYF.

This clone was seen only a few times. This chain links TRBV14 with TRBJ1-6, with 7 nucleotides matching TRBD1. From germline, CDR1 is SGHDN and CDR2 FVKESK. This CDR3 is 14 amino acids long. Trimming removed 0 bases from V and 8 bases from J; junction bases left unmatched: 1. As DNA, the CDR3 is TGTGCCAGCAGCCAAGAGACAGGGTATTCACCCCTCCACTTT. Protein product: CASSQETGYSPLHF.

The CDR3 DNA reads TGTGCCTGGAGCAGTATCGTCGCGGGGGCATATGGCTACACCTTC. Protein sequence: CAWSSIVAGAYGYTF. V is TRBV30 and J is TRBJ1-2; tentative D call: TRBD1 (6 bases). The CDR3 spans 15 residues. Germline V gene data show CDR1 as GTSNPN and CDR2 as SVGIG (reference sequence). V was clipped by 3 bases and J by 5 bases, with 19 bases between them.